Here is one T cell receptor beta chain with its context. Its antigen is unidentified. Blood specimens came from baseline, cycle 4 day 1, and cycle 7 day 1. V gave up 5 bases and J gave up 5 bases, with 8 bases separating them. CDR1 and CDR2 from the germline V gene are SEHNR and FQNEAQ (reference sequence). The CDR3 contains 12 residues. This entry comes from a study of OX40 agonist ivuxolimab in advanced cancers. Turning to the study itself: Patient treatment consisted of intravenous ivuxolimab administration every 2 weeks at 0.01 to 10 mg/kg. Findings and caveats of the study: The study observed clonal expansion of CD4+ and CD8+ blood T cells by week 6 at 0.1 to 3.0 mg/kg.

TCRdb's copy holds only in-frame clones and misses some; the assay was immunoSEQ multiplex PCR. The table lists roughly 56,000 clones, around 85% of them singletons. The chain uses TRBV7-9 and TRBJ2-3; D is possibly TRBD2 (5 bases). This receptor was obtained from an adult with an advanced solid tumor such as melanoma, head and neck, liver or kidney cancer. The sample consisted of CD4+ or CD8+ T cells sorted from blood, taken in a trial of the OX40 agonist ivuxolimab. The chain's CDR3 is CASSRAGDTQYF. The CDR3 DNA follows: TGTGCCAGCAGCCGGGCGGGAGATACGCAGTATTTT.